The rows below give T cell receptor beta chains drawn from one sample of a study of cytomegalovirus exposure and HLA in healthy donors. The data were produced by immunoSEQ multiplex PCR, yet TCRdb's version contains in-frame clones alone and is incomplete. The listing records 80,000 to 100,000 clones. Sequenced input: PBMCs. These receptors were taken from a man aged 50-59 years in good health and CMV-seropositive. Both conserved end residues are part of each CDR3. A D gene is named only where the DNA matches it firmly.

v_gene	j_gene	d_gene	CDR3aa	CDR3nt
TRBV27	TRBJ1-2	TRBD1	CASGRTGGGYGYTF	TGTGCCAGCGGCCGGACAGGGGGCGGCTATGGCTACACCTTC
TRBV28	TRBJ2-3	TRBD1	CASTHQGADTDTQYF	TGTGCCAGCACCCATCAGGGGGCGGACACAGATACGCAGTATTTT
TRBV7-7	TRBJ2-5	TRBD1	CASSRDRGETQYF	TGTGCTAGCAGCCGGGACAGGGGTGAGACCCAGTACTTC
TRBV30	TRBJ2-5	.	CAWSQARETQYF	TGTGCCTGGTCTCAAGCGAGGGAGACCCAGTACTTC
TRBV7-9	TRBJ2-7	.	CASSISYEQYF	TGTGCCAGCAGCATTAGCTACGAGCAGTACTTC
TRBV5-1	TRBJ2-5	.	CASSLGVDSGSETQYF	TGCGCCAGCAGCTTGGGTGTGGACAGTGGTAGTGAGACCCAGTACTTC
TRBV6-5	TRBJ1-1	.	CASSYSRFTEAFF	TGTGCCAGCAGTTACTCGAGATTCACTGAAGCTTTCTTT
TRBV6-5	TRBJ1-1	TRBD1	CASSLTGGRITEAFF	TGTGCCAGCAGTTTGACAGGGGGCAGGATCACTGAAGCTTTCTTT
TRBV5-1	TRBJ2-6	.	CASSPSGAGANVLTF	TGCGCCAGCAGCCCGTCAGGGGCAGGGGCCAACGTCCTGACTTTC
TRBV27	TRBJ2-5	TRBD1	CASRQGALRETQYF	TGTGCCAGCAGACAGGGGGCGCTGAGGGAGACCCAGTACTTC
TRBV28	TRBJ2-2	TRBD1	CASSRTGFGGELFF	TGTGCCAGCAGCAGGACAGGGTTTGGCGGGGAGCTGTTTTTT
TRBV4-1	TRBJ2-2	.	CASSQSRVGGRDTGELFF	TGCGCCAGCAGCCAATCCCGGGTAGGGGGTAGGGACACCGGGGAGCTGTTTTTT
TRBV4-3	TRBJ2-2	.	CASSQDGQGTGELFF	TGCGCCAGCAGCCAAGACGGGCAGGGCACCGGGGAGCTGTTTTTT
TRBV5-1	TRBJ1-6	.	CASQGGDSPLHF	TGCGCCAGCCAGGGAGGGGATTCACCCCTCCACTTT
TRBV9	TRBJ2-7	.	CASSVGPVTREQYF	TGTGCCAGCAGCGTGGGTCCGGTGACACGAGAGCAGTACTTC
TRBV30	TRBJ2-2	.	CAYRTATRLLTGELFF	TGTGCCTACCGGACAGCCACACGACTCCTCACCGGGGAGCTGTTTTTT
TRBV19	TRBJ2-7	TRBD1	CASTTAGTGGEQYF	TGTGCCAGTACCACCGCCGGGACAGGGGGCGAGCAGTACTTC
TRBV5-1	TRBJ1-1	.	CASSLGQLGEAFF	TGCGCCAGCAGCTTGGGACAGTTGGGTGAAGCTTTCTTT
TRBV7-2	TRBJ2-1	TRBD1	CASSPGGTGRNEQFF	TGTGCCAGCAGCCCCGGGGGGACAGGGAGGAATGAGCAGTTCTTC
TRBV18	TRBJ2-5	TRBD2	CASSLYITSGSQETQYF	TGTGCCAGCTCACTATATATCACTAGCGGGAGCCAAGAGACCCAGTACTTC
TRBV15	TRBJ2-7	.	CATSRAPPGGYEQYF	TGTGCCACCAGCAGAGCGCCTCCCGGGGGCTACGAGCAGTACTTC
TRBV9	TRBJ2-5	.	CASSLQYTQETQYF	TGTGCCAGCAGCCTTCAGTATACCCAAGAGACCCAGTACTTC
TRBV7-6	TRBJ2-2	.	CASSPEWTATGELFF	TGTGCCAGCAGCCCCGAGTGGACAGCCACCGGGGAGCTGTTTTTT
TRBV4-3	TRBJ2-2	.	CASSPWNGANTGELFF	TGCGCCAGCAGCCCTTGGAACGGGGCGAACACCGGGGAGCTGTTTTTT
TRBV6-1	TRBJ2-1	.	CASSEEGRYNEQFF	TGTGCCAGCAGTGAAGAGGGGCGCTACAATGAGCAGTTCTTC
TRBV6-6	TRBJ2-6	.	CASSYGGTGANVLTF	TGTGCCAGCAGTTACGGGGGGACTGGGGCCAACGTCCTGACTTTC
TRBV5-8	TRBJ1-2	.	CAGESGQTVYGYTF	TGTGCCGGTGAATCAGGACAGACGGTCTATGGCTACACCTTC
TRBV7-2	TRBJ2-7	.	CASSLASGITYEQYF	TGTGCCAGCAGCTTAGCGTCGGGGATCACCTACGAGCAGTACTTC
TRBV19	TRBJ1-5	.	CATPIGQVQAAARNQPQHF	TGTGCCACCCCCATAGGTCAGGTGCAGGCTGCAGCTCGCAATCAGCCCCAGCATTTT
TRBV10-3	TRBJ1-2	TRBD1	CAISESGTGRSGYTF	TGTGCCATCAGTGAGTCCGGGACAGGGAGGAGTGGCTACACCTTC
TRBV1	TRBJ2-5	.	CTSSQDREDRAGLETQYF	TGCACCAGCAGCCAAGATCGGGAGGACAGGGCGGGGCTCGAGACCCAGTACTTC
TRBV9	TRBJ1-1	TRBD1	CASSLGGQASDEAFF	TGTGCCAGCAGTTTAGGAGGACAGGCTTCGGATGAAGCTTTCTTT
TRBV7-9	TRBJ2-1	TRBD2	CASSLAALRGGYNEQFF	TGTGCCAGCAGCTTAGCCGCGTTGCGGGGGGGATACAATGAGCAGTTCTTC